This T cell receptor (beta chain) is from a study of T cell repertoires in cytomegalovirus infection (dated by TCRdb to the late 2010s). Turning to the overall study: Because public TCR beta signatures pointed to carriage of CMV infection together with the matching HLA type, the HLA type of each donor mattered for the analysis.

This clonotype was picked up many times. The antigen it binds to is not known. The record has no base qualities; no much larger clone is one base away. Overall study results and their limits: The ex vivo response was dominated by HLA-C-restricted CMV-specific TCR beta clonotypes, which also provided the single most frequent clonotype in two of eight donors. Carriers of CMV infection plus the relevant HLA type were discriminated by the cumulative frequency of public TCR beta family members in the study cohort and in an independent roughly 400-donor cohort.

Relative to germline, V is 1 base shorter and J is 6 bases shorter, with 6 bases between their ends. The CDR1 and CDR2 encoded by the germline V gene are SGHTA and FQGNSA. From its cysteine to its phenylalanine, the CDR3 spans 13 amino acids. Only CDR3 DNA remains: 39 bases, in frame from the first base. TCRdb names Illumina HiSeq 1500 as the instrument used. The public reads were run again by TCRdb, first through fastp at Q25 and then through MiXCR, and only productive beta chains were kept. Identical CDR3 proteins give one entry, which carries the most common genes and DNA. Counted in this sample were some 300,000 distinct CDR3 sequences; roughly 17% of them appeared once. 9.5% to 15% of the sample rests with the top ten.

Here the chain combines TRBV7-2 and TRBJ2-2, with the D gene not confidently named. This TCR was sampled from a human donor in good health (CMV status not recorded). Some clones in this sample may be carry-over from other donors' samples. Material: PBMCs. The nucleotide sequence is TGTGCCAGCAGCTTAGAAGACTCCGGGGAGCTGTTTTTT. The resulting protein is CASSLEDSGELFF.